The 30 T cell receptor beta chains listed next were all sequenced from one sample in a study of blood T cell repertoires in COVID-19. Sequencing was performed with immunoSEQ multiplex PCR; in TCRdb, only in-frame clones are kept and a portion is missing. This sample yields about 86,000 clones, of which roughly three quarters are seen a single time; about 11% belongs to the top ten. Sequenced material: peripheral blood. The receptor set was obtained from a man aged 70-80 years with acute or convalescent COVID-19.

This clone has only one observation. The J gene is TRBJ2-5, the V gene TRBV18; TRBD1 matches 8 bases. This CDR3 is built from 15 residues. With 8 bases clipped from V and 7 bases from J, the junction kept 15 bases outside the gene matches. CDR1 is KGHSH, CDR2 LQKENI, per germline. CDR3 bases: TGTGCCAGCACCAACGGACAGGGTGGGGCCAGGACCCAGTACTTC. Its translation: CASTNGQGGARTQYF.

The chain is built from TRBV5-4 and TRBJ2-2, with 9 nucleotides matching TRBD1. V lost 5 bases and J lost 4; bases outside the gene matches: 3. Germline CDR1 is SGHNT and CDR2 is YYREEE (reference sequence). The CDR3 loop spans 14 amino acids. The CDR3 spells CASRETGGTGELFF. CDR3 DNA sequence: TGTGCCAGCAGGGAGACAGGGGGCACCGGGGAGCTGTTTTTT.

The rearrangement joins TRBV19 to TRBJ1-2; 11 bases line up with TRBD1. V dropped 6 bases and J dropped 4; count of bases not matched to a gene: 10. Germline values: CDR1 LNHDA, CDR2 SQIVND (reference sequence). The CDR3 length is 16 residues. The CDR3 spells CASSRDRGSKSYGYTF. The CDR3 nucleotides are TGTGCCAGTAGCCGGGACAGGGGGTCTAAGAGCTATGGCTACACCTTC. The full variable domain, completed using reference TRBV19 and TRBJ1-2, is DGGITQSPKYLFRKEGQNVTLSCEQNLNHDAMYWYRQDPGQGLRLIYYSQIVNDFQKGDIAEGYSVSREKKESFPLTVTSAQKNPTAFYLCASSRDRGSKSYGYTFGSGTRLTVV.

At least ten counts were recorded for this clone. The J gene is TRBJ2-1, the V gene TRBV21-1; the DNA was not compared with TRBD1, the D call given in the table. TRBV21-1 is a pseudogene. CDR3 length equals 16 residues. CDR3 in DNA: TGTGCCAGCAGCAAAAACGCGACAGGGAGTTGCAATGAGCAGTTCTTC. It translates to CASSKNATGSCNEQFF.

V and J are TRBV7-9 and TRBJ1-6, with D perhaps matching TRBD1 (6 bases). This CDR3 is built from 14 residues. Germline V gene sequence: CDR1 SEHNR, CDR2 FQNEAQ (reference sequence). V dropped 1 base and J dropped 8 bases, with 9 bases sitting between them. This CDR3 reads CASSLGGGDSPLHF. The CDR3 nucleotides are TGTGCCAGCAGCTTAGGAGGGGGAGATTCACCCCTCCACTTT.

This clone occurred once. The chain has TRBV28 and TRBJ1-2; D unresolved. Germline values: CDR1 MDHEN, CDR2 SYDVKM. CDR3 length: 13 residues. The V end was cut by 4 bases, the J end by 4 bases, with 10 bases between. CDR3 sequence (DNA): TGTGCCAGCAGTTACGGGGTGGTCTATGGCTACACCTTC. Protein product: CASSYGVVYGYTF.

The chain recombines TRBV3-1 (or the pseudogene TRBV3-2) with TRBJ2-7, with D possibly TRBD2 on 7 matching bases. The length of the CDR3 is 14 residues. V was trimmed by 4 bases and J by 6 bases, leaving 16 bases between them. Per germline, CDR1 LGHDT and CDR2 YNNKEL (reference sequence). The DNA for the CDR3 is TGTGCCAGCAGCCCAGACGTCGGGGGGCTCGAGCAGTACTTC. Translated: CASSPDVGGLEQYF.

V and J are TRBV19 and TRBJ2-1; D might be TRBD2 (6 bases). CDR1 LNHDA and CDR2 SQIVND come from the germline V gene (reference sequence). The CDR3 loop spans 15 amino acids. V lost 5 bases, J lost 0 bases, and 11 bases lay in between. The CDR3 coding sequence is TGTGCCAGTAGTCGGGAGACTAGCTCCTACAATGAGCAGTTCTTC. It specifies CASSRETSSYNEQFF.

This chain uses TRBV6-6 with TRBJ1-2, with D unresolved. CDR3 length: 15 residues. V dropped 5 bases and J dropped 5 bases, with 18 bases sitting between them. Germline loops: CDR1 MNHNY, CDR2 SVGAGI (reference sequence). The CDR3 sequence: CASSPPGEGWYGYTF. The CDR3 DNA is TGTGCCAGCAGTCCCCCCGGGGAAGGTTGGTATGGCTACACCTTC.

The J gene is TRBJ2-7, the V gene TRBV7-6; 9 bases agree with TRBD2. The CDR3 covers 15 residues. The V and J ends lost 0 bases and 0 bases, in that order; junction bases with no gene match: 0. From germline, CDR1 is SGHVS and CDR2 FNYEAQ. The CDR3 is CASSLASGSSYEQYF. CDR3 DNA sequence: TGTGCCAGCAGCTTAGCTAGCGGGAGCTCCTACGAGCAGTACTTC. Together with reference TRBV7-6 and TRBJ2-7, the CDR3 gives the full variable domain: GAGVSQSPRYKVTKRGQDVALRCDPISGHVSLYWYRQALGQGPEFLTYFNYEAQQDKSGLPNDRFSAERPEGSISTLTIQRTEQRDSAMYRCASSLASGSSYEQYFGPGTRLTVT.

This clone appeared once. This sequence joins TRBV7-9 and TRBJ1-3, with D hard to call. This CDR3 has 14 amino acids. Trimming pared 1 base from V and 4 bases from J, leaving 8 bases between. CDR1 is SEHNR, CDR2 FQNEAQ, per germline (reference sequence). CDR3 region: CASSLDVGGNTIYF. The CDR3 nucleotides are TGTGCCAGCAGCTTAGACGTCGGGGGAAACACCATATATTTT.

The CDR3 bases are TGTGCCAGCAGTGGGCGTAGAGCGGACTCCTACAATGAGCAGTTCTTC. Translating gives CASSGRRADSYNEQFF. The gene calls are TRBV27 and TRBJ2-1, with D tentatively TRBD2 (5 bases). This CDR3 spans 16 amino acids. The V gene's germline CDR1 is MNHEY and CDR2 SMNVEV (reference sequence). Between the trimmed V and J ends, which lost 5 bases and 0 bases, there was a span of 14 bases.

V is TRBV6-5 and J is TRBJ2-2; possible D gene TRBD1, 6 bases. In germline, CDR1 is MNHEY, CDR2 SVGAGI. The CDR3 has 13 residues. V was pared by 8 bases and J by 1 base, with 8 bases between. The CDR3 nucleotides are TGTGCCAGCTTGGGACAGAACACCGGGGAGCTGTTTTTT. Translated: CASLGQNTGELFF.

The CDR3 is CSVGIGTSGGNEQFF. Written as DNA, the CDR3 is TGCAGCGTTGGAATCGGGACTAGCGGGGGGAATGAGCAGTTCTTC. This chain joins TRBV29-1 and TRBJ2-1; the match to TRBD2 covers 15 bases. The junction had 5 bases not matched to a gene; V was cut back by 4 bases and J by 7 bases. This CDR3 region has 15 residues. CDR1 SQVTM and CDR2 ANQGSEA come from the germline V gene.

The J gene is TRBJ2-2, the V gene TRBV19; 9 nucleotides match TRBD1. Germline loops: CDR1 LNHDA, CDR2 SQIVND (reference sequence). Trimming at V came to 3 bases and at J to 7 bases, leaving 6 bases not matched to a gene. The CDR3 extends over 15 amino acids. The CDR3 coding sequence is TGTGCCAGTAGTATTTTACAGGGGGCAGGCGGGGAGCTGTTTTTT. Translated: CASSILQGAGGELFF.

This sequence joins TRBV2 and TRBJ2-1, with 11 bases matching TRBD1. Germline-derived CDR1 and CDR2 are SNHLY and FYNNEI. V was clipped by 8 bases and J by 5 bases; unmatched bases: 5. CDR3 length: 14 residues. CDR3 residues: CASRDRGSDNEQFF. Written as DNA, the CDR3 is TGTGCCAGCCGGGACAGGGGGTCGGACAATGAGCAGTTCTTC. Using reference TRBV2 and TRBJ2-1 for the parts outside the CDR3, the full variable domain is EPEVTQTPSHQVTQMGQEVILRCVPISNHLYFYWYRQILGQKVEFLVSFYNNEISEKSEIFDDQFSVERPDGSNFTLKIRSTKLEDSAMYFCASRDRGSDNEQFFGPGTRLTVL.

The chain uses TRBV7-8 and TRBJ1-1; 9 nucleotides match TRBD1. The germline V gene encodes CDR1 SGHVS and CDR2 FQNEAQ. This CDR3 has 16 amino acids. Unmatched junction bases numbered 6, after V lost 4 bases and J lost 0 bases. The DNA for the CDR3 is TGTGCCAGCAGCTCCTACAGGGGGCGCATGAACACTGAAGCTTTCTTT. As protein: CASSSYRGRMNTEAFF.

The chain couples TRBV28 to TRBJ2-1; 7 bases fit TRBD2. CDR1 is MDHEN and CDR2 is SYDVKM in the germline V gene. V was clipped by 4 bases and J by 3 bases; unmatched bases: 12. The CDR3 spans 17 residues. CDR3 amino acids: CASSSYWKRGFYNEQFF. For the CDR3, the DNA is TGTGCCAGCAGTTCGTACTGGAAGCGGGGCTTCTACAATGAGCAGTTCTTC.

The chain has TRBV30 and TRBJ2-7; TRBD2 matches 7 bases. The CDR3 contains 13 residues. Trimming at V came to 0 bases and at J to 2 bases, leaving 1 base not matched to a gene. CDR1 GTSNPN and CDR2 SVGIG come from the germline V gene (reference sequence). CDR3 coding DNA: TGTGCCTGGAGTGTGGGGGGGGCCTACGAGCAGTACTTC. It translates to CAWSVGGAYEQYF.

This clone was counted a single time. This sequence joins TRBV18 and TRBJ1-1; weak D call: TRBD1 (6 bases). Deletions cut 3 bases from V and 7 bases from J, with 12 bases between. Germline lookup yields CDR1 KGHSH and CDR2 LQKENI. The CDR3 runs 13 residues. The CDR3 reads CASSPKQGFEAFF. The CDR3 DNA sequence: TGTGCCAGCTCACCGAAACAGGGATTTGAAGCTTTCTTT.

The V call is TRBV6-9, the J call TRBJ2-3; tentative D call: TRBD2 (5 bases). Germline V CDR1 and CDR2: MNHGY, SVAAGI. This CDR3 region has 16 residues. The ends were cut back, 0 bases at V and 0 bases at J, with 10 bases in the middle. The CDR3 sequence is CASSYSEGWSTDTQYF. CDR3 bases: TGTGCCAGCAGTTATTCAGAGGGTTGGAGCACAGATACGCAGTATTTT.

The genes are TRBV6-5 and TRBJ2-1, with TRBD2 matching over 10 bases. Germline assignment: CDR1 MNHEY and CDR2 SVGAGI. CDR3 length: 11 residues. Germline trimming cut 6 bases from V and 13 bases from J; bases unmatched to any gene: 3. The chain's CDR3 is CASRLAGLQFF. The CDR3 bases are TGTGCCAGCAGACTAGCGGGGCTTCAGTTCTTC.

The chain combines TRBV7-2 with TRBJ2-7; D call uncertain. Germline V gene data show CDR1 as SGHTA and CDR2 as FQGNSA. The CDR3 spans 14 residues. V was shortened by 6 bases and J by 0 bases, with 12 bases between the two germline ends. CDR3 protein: CASSSRISSYEQYV. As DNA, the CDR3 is TGTGCCAGCAGTTCCAGGATAAGCTCCTACGAGCAGTACGTC.

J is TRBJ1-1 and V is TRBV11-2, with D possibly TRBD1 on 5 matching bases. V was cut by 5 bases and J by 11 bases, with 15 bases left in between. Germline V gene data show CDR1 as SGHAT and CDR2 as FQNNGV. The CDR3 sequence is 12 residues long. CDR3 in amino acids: CASSRPTGRAFF. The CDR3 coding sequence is TGTGCCAGCAGCCGACCCACAGGACGGGCTTTCTTT.

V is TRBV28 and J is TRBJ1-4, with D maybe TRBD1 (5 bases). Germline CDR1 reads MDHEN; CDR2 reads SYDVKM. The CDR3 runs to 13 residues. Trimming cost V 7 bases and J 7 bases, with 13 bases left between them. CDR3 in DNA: TGTGCCAGCACCGTCGCCGGGGGTGAAAAACTGTTTTTT. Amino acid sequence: CASTVAGGEKLFF.

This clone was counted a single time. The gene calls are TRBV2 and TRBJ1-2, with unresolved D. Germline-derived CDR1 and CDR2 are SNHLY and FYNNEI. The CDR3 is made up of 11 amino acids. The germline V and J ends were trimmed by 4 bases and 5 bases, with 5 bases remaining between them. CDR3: CASSATYGYTF. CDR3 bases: TGTGCCAGCAGTGCAACTTATGGCTACACCTTC.

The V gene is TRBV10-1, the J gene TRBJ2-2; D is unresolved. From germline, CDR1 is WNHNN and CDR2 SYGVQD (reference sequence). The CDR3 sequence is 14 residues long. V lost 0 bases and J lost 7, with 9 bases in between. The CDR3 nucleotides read TGCGCCAGCAGTGAGTCGAGTGCGTTCGGGGAGCTGTTTTTT. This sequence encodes CASSESSAFGELFF.

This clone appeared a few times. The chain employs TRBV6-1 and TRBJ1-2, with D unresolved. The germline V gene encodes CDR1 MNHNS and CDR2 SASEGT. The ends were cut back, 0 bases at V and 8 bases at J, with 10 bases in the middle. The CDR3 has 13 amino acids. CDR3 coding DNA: TGTGCCAGCAGTGAAGCCCCCCTGGGCGGCTACACCTTC. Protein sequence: CASSEAPLGGYTF.

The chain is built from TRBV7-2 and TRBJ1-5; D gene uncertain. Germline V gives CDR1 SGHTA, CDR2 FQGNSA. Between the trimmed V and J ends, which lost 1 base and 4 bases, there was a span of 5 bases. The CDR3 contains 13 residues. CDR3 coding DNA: TGTGCCAGCAGCTTAGACGGTAATCAGCCCCAGCATTTT. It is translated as CASSLDGNQPQHF.

The CDR3: CAACSGNQPQHF. The CDR3 DNA is TGTGCCGCCTGTTCGGGGAATCAGCCCCAGCATTTT. V gene TRBV24-1 combines with J gene TRBJ1-5; D gene ambiguous. Between the trimmed V and J ends, which lost 12 bases and 4 bases, there was a span of 12 bases. Germline V gene sequence: CDR1 KGHDR, CDR2 SFDVKD. The CDR3 spans 12 residues.